Presented here are 31 T cell receptor beta chains from one specimen sequenced in a study of CD8 T cells in ankylosing spondylitis. TCRdb redid the calling of the 5' RACE reads with MiXCR, one entry per CDR3 protein. The sample yields 150,000 to 200,000 distinct CDR3 sequences, around 16% seen once. Source material: blood, either unsorted or a sorted T cell fraction (not recorded which). All receptors derive from a male donor with ankylosing spondylitis or in good health (not recorded which).

This chain uses TRBV19 with TRBJ2-1; no clear D. This CDR3 has 16 amino acids. Germline lookup yields CDR1 LNHDA and CDR2 SQIVND (reference sequence). The V gene lost 7 bases and the J gene lost 0 bases, with 16 bases spanning the gap. This chain's CDR3 is CASTAGTASSYNEQFF. The CDR3, as DNA: TGTGCCAGTACCGCAGGCACCGCGAGCTCCTACAATGAGCAGTTCTTC.

V usage is TRBV7-2 and J usage is TRBJ1-2; D might be TRBD1 (6 bases). Germline-derived CDR1 and CDR2 are SGHTA and FQGNSA. The germline V and J ends were trimmed by 5 bases and 3 bases, with 19 bases remaining between them. The length of the CDR3 is 16 residues. CDR3 protein: CASSARRGAVDYGYTF. The CDR3 DNA is TGTGCCAGCAGCGCCCGAAGGGGGGCCGTGGACTATGGCTACACCTTC.

This clonotype was found many times. The J gene is TRBJ2-3, the V gene TRBV24-1, with 12 bases that match TRBD2. This CDR3 region has 17 residues. After removal of 4 bases from V and 5 bases from J, the junction contained 9 bases not matched to a gene. Per germline, CDR1 KGHDR and CDR2 SFDVKD. The DNA for the CDR3 is TGTGCCACCAGTGACCGAGGACTAGCGGGATCAAGAGATACGCAGTATTTT. Amino acid sequence: CATSDRGLAGSRDTQYF.

This clonotype showed up many times. The chain joins TRBV20-1 to TRBJ1-5, with D hard to call. V shed 0 bases and J shed 2 bases, with 5 bases lying between them. The CDR3 consists of 13 residues. Germline CDR1 DFQATT, CDR2 SNEGSKA (reference sequence). CDR3 protein: CSARESRNQPQHF. The CDR3 nucleotides read TGCAGTGCTAGAGAATCCCGCAATCAGCCCCAGCATTTT.

This clonotype was observed many times. The chain uses TRBV5-1 and TRBJ1-1; D is undetermined. The germline V gene has CDR1 SGHRS and CDR2 YFSETQ. Trimming removed 0 bases at V and 3 bases at J, with 12 bases between. This CDR3 is 15 amino acids long. CDR3 nucleotides: TGCGCCAGCAGCTTGGACTCAACCGGGGACACTGAAGCTTTCTTT. As protein: CASSLDSTGDTEAFF.

This clonotype was counted a few times. This chain uses TRBV6-5 with TRBJ1-1; D not certain. V lost 0 bases and J 6 bases, leaving 8 bases between the germline ends. This CDR3 comprises 13 residues. CDR1 MNHEY and CDR2 SVGAGI come from the germline V gene. The CDR3 DNA follows: TGTGCCAGCAGTTACTCTCGCCGAGCTGAAGCTTTCTTT. This codes for CASSYSRRAEAFF.

In DNA, the CDR3 is TGTGCCAGCAGTACTATTAGCGGGTACCAAGAGACCCAGTACTTC. It encodes CASSTISGYQETQYF. The J gene is TRBJ2-5, the V gene TRBV28; 7 bases map to TRBD2. CDR3 length: 15 residues. Germline CDR1 is MDHEN and CDR2 is SYDVKM. After removal of 5 bases from V and 0 bases from J, the junction contained 6 bases not matched to a gene. Filled out from reference TRBV28 and TRBJ2-5, the complete variable domain reads DVKVTQSSRYLVKRTGEKVFLECVQDMDHENMFWYRQDPGLGLRLIYFSYDVKMKEKGDIPEGYSVSREKKERFSLILESASTNQTSMYLCASSTISGYQETQYFGPGTRLLVL.

This clonotype was observed many times. V usage is TRBV5-1 and J usage is TRBJ1-1; perhaps TRBD1 as D (5 bases). Germline CDR1 and CDR2: SGHRS and YFSETQ. The CDR3 length is 15 residues. V lost 0 bases, J lost 9 bases, and 18 bases lay in between. Here the CDR3 reads CASSLGQPPFPKAFF. The DNA of the CDR3 is TGCGCCAGCAGCTTGGGACAGCCACCCTTCCCAAAAGCTTTCTTT.

This clonotype was picked up many times. The V call is TRBV28, the J call TRBJ2-7; D might be TRBD1 (6 bases). The V gene's germline CDR1 is MDHEN and CDR2 SYDVKM. Trimming removed 5 bases from V and 2 bases from J, with 10 bases in between. The CDR3 is made up of 13 amino acids. The CDR3 DNA reads TGTGCCAGCAGTCCCCAGGGGCCCTACGAGCAGTACTTC. It encodes CASSPQGPYEQYF.

This clonotype was counted between two and nine times. The chain couples TRBV5-1 to TRBJ2-2; 9 bases agree with TRBD2. The CDR3 sequence is 14 residues long. Trimming removed 7 bases from V and 4 bases from J; junction bases left unmatched: 5. Per germline, CDR1 SGHRS and CDR2 YFSETQ. Here the CDR3 reads CASGGLAVTGELFF. CDR3 in DNA: TGCGCCAGCGGGGGACTAGCCGTCACCGGGGAGCTGTTTTTT.

This clonotype was counted ten times or more. The chain is built from TRBV20-1 and TRBJ2-1, with D perhaps TRBD1 or TRBD2 (6 bases each). Germline loops: CDR1 DFQATT, CDR2 SNEGSKA (reference sequence). The CDR3 loop spans 12 amino acids. V dropped 4 bases and J dropped 10 bases, with 14 bases sitting between them. CDR3 DNA: TGCAGTGCTACTCGGGGGCAGAGGGAGCAGTTCTTC. Protein: CSATRGQREQFF.

A few counts support this clonotype. The chain recombines TRBV12-3 or TRBV12-4 with TRBJ1-5, with D perhaps TRBD1 (5 bases). This CDR3 is built from 15 residues. Trimming pared 6 bases from V and 1 base from J, leaving 13 bases between. The CDR3 sequence is CASSSNRDSNQPQHF. The CDR3 DNA reads TGTGCCAGCAGCTCTAACCGGGACAGCAATCAGCCCCAGCATTTT.

This clonotype occurred once. V gene TRBV20-1 combines with J gene TRBJ1-5; D perhaps matches TRBD1 (6 bases). The ends were cut back, 2 bases at V and 3 bases at J, with 20 bases in the middle. Germline assignment: CDR1 DFQATT and CDR2 SNEGSKA (reference sequence). This CDR3 comprises 17 residues. This CDR3 is CSARRSLSRGFNQPQHF. The CDR3 coding sequence is TGCAGTGCTAGAAGGTCCCTAAGCAGGGGCTTCAATCAGCCCCAGCATTTT.

This clonotype was seen many times. The chain is built from TRBV9 and TRBJ1-5; no definite D call. The CDR3 extends over 15 amino acids. Germline lookup yields CDR1 SGDLS and CDR2 YYNGEE. V lost 1 base and J lost 6, with 14 bases in between. CDR3 protein: CASSVTGFTGQPQHF. DNA for the CDR3: TGTGCCAGCAGCGTAACCGGGTTTACTGGTCAGCCCCAGCATTTT.

This clonotype was counted only a few times. The genes are TRBV24-1 and TRBJ2-2; D is undetermined. CDR1 and CDR2 from the germline V gene are KGHDR and SFDVKD. V was cut by 0 bases and J by 5 bases, with 9 bases left in between. This CDR3 has 15 amino acids. The CDR3 reads CATSDLESSTGELFF. The DNA for the CDR3 is TGTGCCACCAGTGATTTGGAAAGCAGTACCGGGGAGCTGTTTTTT.

This clonotype was counted many times. The chain carries TRBV27 and TRBJ2-4; perhaps TRBD2 as D (5 bases). CDR1 is MNHEY and CDR2 is SMNVEV in the germline V gene (reference sequence). The CDR3 length is 15 residues. The ends were cut back, 1 base at V and 4 bases at J, with 11 bases in the middle. CDR3 nucleotide sequence: TGTGCCAGCAGTTTATTAAAGCCGGGGAAAAACATTCAGTACTTC. Translated: CASSLLKPGKNIQYF.

There are many counts of this clonotype. The V gene is TRBV2, the J gene TRBJ1-5, with no clear D. CDR1 and CDR2 (germline): SNHLY, FYNNEI. Trimming pared 7 bases from V and 0 bases from J, leaving 13 bases between. The CDR3 consists of 15 residues. CDR3 in amino acids: CASKVGGVSNQPQHF. The CDR3 DNA follows: TGTGCCAGCAAGGTGGGTGGGGTTAGCAATCAGCCCCAGCATTTT.

This clonotype was seen more than once but under ten times. This chain uses TRBV29-1 with TRBJ1-2; weak D call: TRBD1 (5 bases). Germline V gives CDR1 SQVTM, CDR2 ANQGSEA. The CDR3 sequence is 13 residues long. V lost 4 bases, J lost 4 bases, and 13 bases lay in between. CDR3 sequence: CSVGRQGGYGYTF. The DNA for the CDR3 is TGCAGCGTTGGGCGGCAGGGTGGCTATGGCTACACCTTC.

This chain connects TRBV9 to TRBJ2-3; unclear D gene. CDR1 and CDR2 from the germline V gene are SGDLS and YYNGEE. This CDR3 spans 15 amino acids. The V gene lost 4 bases and the J gene lost 0 bases, with 12 bases spanning the gap. Written as DNA, the CDR3 is TGTGCCAGCAGCCCACGGGCTTCTAGCACAGATACGCAGTATTTT. This sequence encodes CASSPRASSTDTQYF.

This clonotype was observed many times. This rearrangement joins TRBV7-2 to TRBJ1-1; TRBD1 might be the D (5 bases). This CDR3 is built from 16 residues. The germline V gene has CDR1 SGHTA and CDR2 FQGNSA. Trimming shortened V by 1 base and J by 0 bases, and 12 bases separated the two germline ends. The CDR3 DNA reads as TGTGCCAGCAGCTTAGGTTCGGCAGGGATGAACACTGAAGCTTTCTTT. Amino acids: CASSLGSAGMNTEAFF.

This clonotype was counted between two and nine times. This chain links TRBV29-1 with TRBJ2-2; 7 bases agree with TRBD2. V gave up 8 bases and J gave up 3 bases; unmatched junction bases: 9. The CDR3 extends over 14 amino acids. Germline CDR1 is SQVTM and CDR2 is ANQGSEA. The CDR3 sequence is CSTLVTSDTGELFF. CDR3 coding DNA: TGCAGCACGTTGGTAACTAGCGACACCGGGGAGCTGTTTTTT.

The chain employs TRBV30 and TRBJ2-5, with D perhaps assigned TRBD1 or TRBD2 (5 bases each). V was trimmed by 0 bases and J by 7 bases, leaving 9 bases between them. The CDR3 consists of 12 residues. The germline CDR1 and CDR2 sequences are GTSNPN and SVGIG (reference sequence). The CDR3 nucleotides read TGTGCCTGGAGTGTAAATGGGGGGACCCAGTACTTC. Its translation: CAWSVNGGTQYF.

This clonotype came up many times. The V and J genes are TRBV5-1 and TRBJ1-1; TRBD1 agrees at 7 bases. Germline V gene sequence: CDR1 SGHRS, CDR2 YFSETQ. Trimming removed 4 bases from V and 7 bases from J; junction bases left unmatched: 7. The CDR3 runs 13 residues. In DNA, the CDR3 is TGCGCCAGCAGCCGAACAGGGGACGGTGAAGCTTTCTTT. Amino acids: CASSRTGDGEAFF. Complete variable domain (other parts from reference TRBV5-1 and TRBJ1-1): KAGVTQTPRYLIKTRGQQVTLSCSPISGHRSVSWYQQTPGQGLQFLFEYFSETQRNKGNFPGRFSGRQFSNSRSEMNVSTLELGDSALYLCASSRTGDGEAFFGQGTRLTVV.

This chain links TRBV19 with TRBJ1-1; D gene unclear. The V gene's germline CDR1 is LNHDA and CDR2 SQIVND (reference sequence). V shed 6 bases and J shed 2 bases, with 7 bases lying between them. CDR3 size: 12 residues. The CDR3 DNA sequence: TGTGCCAGTAGGAGACCAAACACTGAAGCTTTCTTT. Protein: CASRRPNTEAFF.

Only a few counts were recorded for this clonotype. The V and J genes are TRBV5-1 and TRBJ2-2; no clear D gene. From germline, CDR1 is SGHRS and CDR2 YFSETQ. V dropped 7 bases and J dropped 8 bases, with 12 bases sitting between them. This CDR3 is built from 12 residues. The CDR3 DNA is TGCGCCAGCTGCCTGTTAGAAGGGGAGCTGTTTTTT. Translation: CASCLLEGELFF.

This clonotype has a count of ten or more. The rearrangement joins TRBV12-3 or TRBV12-4 to TRBJ2-7; D remains unclear. This CDR3 has 15 residues. V lost 6 bases and J lost 6, with 21 bases in between. The DNA of the CDR3 is TGTGCCAGCAGCTCCCCTCAGGTCTCGCTTGGCGAGCAGTACTTC. It specifies CASSSPQVSLGEQYF.

The table lists this clonotype with many counts. The rearrangement uses TRBV20-1 and TRBJ2-7, with D perhaps TRBD2 (6 bases). V was cut by 5 bases and J by 3 bases, with 11 bases left in between. Germline-derived CDR1 and CDR2 are DFQATT and SNEGSKA (reference sequence). There are 12 residues in the CDR3. CDR3 sequence (DNA): TGCAGTGCTGGGACTGAGGGCTACGAGCAGTACTTC. This sequence encodes CSAGTEGYEQYF.

The chain recombines TRBV20-1 with TRBJ2-7; no reliable D call. Germline V gene data show CDR1 as DFQATT and CDR2 as SNEGSKA (reference sequence). The CDR3 loop spans 12 amino acids. Trimming cost V 3 bases and J 4 bases, with 10 bases left between them. The CDR3 DNA sequence: TGCAGTGCTAGTCGGCCCGAATACGAGCAGTACTTC. This gives the protein CSASRPEYEQYF.

This clonotype was counted between two and nine times. The chain couples TRBV30 to TRBJ1-1; no clear D gene. V shed 8 bases and J shed 1 base, with 11 bases lying between them. Germline V gives CDR1 GTSNPN, CDR2 SVGIG (reference sequence). The CDR3 is 12 residues long. The CDR3 spells CAGNKRNTEAFF. The DNA for the CDR3 is TGTGCCGGCAATAAGAGGAACACTGAAGCTTTCTTT. Together with reference TRBV30 and TRBJ1-1, the CDR3 gives the full variable domain: SQTIHQWPATLVQPVGSPLSLECTVEGTSNPNLYWYRQAAGRGLQLLFYSVGIGQISSEVPQNLSASRPQDRQFILSSKKLLLSDSGFYLCAGNKRNTEAFFGQGTRLTVV.

In its sample, this clonotype was seen a few times. V gene TRBV28 combines with J gene TRBJ1-1, with a possible D match to TRBD1 (5 bases). Trimming cost V 1 base and J 4 bases, with 7 bases left between them. The length of the CDR3 is 13 residues. Germline V gene sequence: CDR1 MDHEN, CDR2 SYDVKM. DNA of the CDR3: TGTGCCAGCAGTTTATACGGGGGCACTGAAGCTTTCTTT. Its translation: CASSLYGGTEAFF.

This clonotype was seen at least ten times. The chain recombines TRBV5-1 with TRBJ2-2; D remains ambiguous. The germline V gene encodes CDR1 SGHRS and CDR2 YFSETQ. This CDR3 region has 17 residues. Between the trimmed V and J ends, which lost 0 bases and 5 bases, there was a span of 17 bases. CDR3 sequence (DNA): TGCGCCAGCAGCTTGGCCGGAACGGCCTTCGAAACCGGGGAGCTGTTTTTT. It specifies CASSLAGTAFETGELFF.